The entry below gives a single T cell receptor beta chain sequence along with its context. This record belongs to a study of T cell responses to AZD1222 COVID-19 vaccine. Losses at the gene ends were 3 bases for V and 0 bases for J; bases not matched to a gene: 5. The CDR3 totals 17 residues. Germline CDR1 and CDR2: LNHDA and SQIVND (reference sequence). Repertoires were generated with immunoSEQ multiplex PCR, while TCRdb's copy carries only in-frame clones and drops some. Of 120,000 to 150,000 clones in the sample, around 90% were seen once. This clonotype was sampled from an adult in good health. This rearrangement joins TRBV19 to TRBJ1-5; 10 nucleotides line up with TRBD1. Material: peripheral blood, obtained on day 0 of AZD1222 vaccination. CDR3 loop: CASSIPGQGYSNQPQHF. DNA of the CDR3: TGTGCCAGTAGTATCCCGGGACAGGGGTATAGCAATCAGCCCCAGCATTTT. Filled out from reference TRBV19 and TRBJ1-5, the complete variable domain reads DGGITQSPKYLFRKEGQNVTLSCEQNLNHDAMYWYRQDPGQGLRLIYYSQIVNDFQKGDIAEGYSVSREKKESFPLTVTSAQKNPTAFYLCASSIPGQGYSNQPQHFGDGTRLSIL.